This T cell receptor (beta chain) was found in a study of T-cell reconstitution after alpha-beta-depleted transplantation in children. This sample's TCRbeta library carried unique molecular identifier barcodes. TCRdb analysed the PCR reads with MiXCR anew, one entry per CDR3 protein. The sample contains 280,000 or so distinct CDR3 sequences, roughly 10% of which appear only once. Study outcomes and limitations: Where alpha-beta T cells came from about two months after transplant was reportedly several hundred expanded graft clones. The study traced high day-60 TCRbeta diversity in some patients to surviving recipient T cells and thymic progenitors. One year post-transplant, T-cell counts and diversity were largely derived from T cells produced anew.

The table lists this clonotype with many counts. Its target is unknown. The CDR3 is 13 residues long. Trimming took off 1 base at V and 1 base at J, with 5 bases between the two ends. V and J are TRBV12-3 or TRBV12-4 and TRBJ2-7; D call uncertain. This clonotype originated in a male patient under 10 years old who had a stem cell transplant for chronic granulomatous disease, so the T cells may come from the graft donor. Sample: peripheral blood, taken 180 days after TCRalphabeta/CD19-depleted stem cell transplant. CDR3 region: CASSLGESYEQYF. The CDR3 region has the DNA TGTGCCAGCAGTTTAGGGGAATCCTACGAGCAGTACTTC.